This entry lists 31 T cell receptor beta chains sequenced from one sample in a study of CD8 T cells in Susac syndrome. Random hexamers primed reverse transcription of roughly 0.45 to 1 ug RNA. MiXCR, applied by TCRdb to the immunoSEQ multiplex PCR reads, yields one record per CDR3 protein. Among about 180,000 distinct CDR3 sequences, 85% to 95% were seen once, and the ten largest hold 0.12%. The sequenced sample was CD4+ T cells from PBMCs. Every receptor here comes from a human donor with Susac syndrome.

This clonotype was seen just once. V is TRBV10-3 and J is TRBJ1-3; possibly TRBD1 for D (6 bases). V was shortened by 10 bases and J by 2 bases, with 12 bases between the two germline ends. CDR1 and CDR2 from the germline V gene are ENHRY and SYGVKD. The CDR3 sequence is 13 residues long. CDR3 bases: TGTGCCACCATCGCAGGGGCTGGAAACACCATATATTTT. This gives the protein CATIAGAGNTIYF.

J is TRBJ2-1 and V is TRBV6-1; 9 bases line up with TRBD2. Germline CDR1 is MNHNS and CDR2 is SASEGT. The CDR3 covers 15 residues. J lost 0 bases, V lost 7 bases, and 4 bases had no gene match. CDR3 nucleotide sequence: TGTGCCAGCAACCTAGCGGGGACCTCCTACAATGAGCAGTTCTTC. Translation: CASNLAGTSYNEQFF.

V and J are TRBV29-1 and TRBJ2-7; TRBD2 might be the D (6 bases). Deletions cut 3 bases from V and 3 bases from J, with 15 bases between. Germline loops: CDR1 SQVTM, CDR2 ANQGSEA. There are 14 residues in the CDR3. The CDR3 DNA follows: TGCAGCGTTGATAGTTGGTGGGGACTCTACGAGCAGTACTTC. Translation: CSVDSWWGLYEQYF.

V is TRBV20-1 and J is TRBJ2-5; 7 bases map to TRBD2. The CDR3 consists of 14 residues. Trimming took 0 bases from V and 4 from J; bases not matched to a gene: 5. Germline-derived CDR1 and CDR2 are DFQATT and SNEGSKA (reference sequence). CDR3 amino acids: CSARDPGGRETQYF. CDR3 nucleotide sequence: TGCAGTGCTAGAGATCCGGGGGGTCGAGAGACCCAGTACTTC.

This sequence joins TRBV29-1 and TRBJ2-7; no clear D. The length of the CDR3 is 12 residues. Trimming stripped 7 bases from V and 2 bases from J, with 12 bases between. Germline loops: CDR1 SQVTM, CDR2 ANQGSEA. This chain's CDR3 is CSARVQTYEQYF. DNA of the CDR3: TGCAGCGCAAGGGTGCAGACCTACGAGCAGTACTTC.

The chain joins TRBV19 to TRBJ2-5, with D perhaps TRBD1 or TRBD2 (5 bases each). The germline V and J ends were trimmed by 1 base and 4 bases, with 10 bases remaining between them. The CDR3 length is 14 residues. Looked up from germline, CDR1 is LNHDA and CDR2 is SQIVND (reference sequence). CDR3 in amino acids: CASSIGRDRETQYF. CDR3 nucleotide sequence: TGTGCCAGTAGTATAGGCCGGGACCGAGAGACCCAGTACTTC.

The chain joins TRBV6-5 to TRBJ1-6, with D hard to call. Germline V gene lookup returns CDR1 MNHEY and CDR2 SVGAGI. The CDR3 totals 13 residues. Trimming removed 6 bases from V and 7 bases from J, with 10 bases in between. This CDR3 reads CASRGRFNSPLHF. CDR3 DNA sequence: TGTGCCAGCAGAGGGAGGTTCAATTCACCCCTCCACTTT.

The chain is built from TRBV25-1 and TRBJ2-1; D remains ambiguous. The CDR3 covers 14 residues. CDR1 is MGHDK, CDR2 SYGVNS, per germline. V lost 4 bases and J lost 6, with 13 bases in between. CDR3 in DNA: TGTGCCAGCAGTGGGGGTAAGGTAATCAATGAGCAGTTCTTC. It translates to CASSGGKVINEQFF.

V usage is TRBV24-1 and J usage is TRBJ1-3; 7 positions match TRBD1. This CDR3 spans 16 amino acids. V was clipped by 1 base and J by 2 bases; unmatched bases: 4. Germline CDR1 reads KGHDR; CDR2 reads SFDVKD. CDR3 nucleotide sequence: TGTGCCACCAGTGATTTTAGAGGGGGCCCTGGAAACACCATATATTTT. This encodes CATSDFRGGPGNTIYF.

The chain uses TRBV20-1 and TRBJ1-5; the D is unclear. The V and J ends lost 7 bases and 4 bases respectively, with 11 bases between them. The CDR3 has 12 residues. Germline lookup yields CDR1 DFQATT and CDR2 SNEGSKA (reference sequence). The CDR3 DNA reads TGCAGTGTTATGTTCGAGAATCAGCCCCAGCATTTT. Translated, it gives CSVMFENQPQHF.

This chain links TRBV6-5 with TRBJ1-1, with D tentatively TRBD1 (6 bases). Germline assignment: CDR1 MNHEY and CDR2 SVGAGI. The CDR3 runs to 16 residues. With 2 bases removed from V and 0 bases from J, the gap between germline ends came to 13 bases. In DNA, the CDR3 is TGTGCCAGCAGTTACAGGGGGACGTACATGAACACTGAAGCTTTCTTT. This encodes CASSYRGTYMNTEAFF.

Here the CDR3 DNA reads TGCAGTGCAAAAGGGACTAGCGGGGGGGCCCTCAATGAGCAGTTCTTC. Its translation: CSAKGTSGGALNEQFF. The chain uses TRBV20-1 and TRBJ2-1, with TRBD2 identical over 16 bases. Germline V lookup: CDR1 DFQATT, CDR2 SNEGSKA (reference sequence). The CDR3 extends over 16 amino acids. Unmatched junction bases numbered 8, after V lost 6 bases and J lost 6 bases.

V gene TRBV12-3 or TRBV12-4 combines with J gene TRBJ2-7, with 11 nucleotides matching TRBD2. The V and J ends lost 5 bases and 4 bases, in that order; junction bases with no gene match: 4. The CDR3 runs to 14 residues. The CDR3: CASSDSGGAYEQYF. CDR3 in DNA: TGTGCCAGCAGTGATAGCGGGGGGGCTTACGAGCAGTACTTC.

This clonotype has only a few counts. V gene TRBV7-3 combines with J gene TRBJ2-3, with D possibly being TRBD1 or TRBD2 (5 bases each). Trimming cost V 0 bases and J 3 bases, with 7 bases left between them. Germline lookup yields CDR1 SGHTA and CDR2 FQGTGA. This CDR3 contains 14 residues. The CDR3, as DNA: TGTGCCAGCAGCTTAACGGGGGTGACAGATACGCAGTATTTT. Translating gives CASSLTGVTDTQYF. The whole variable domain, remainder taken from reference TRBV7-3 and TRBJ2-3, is GAGVSQTPSNKVTEKGKYVELRCDPISGHTALYWYRQSLGQGPEFLIYFQGTGAADDSGLPNDRFFAVRPEGSVSTLKIQRTERGDSAVYLCASSLTGVTDTQYFGPGTRLTVL.

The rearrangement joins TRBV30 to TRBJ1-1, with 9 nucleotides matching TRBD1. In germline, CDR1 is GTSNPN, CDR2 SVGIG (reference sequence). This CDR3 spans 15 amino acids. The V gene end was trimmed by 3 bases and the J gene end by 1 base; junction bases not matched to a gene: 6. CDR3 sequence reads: CAWSSQGAQNTEAFF. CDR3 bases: TGTGCCTGGAGCTCACAGGGGGCGCAGAACACTGAAGCTTTCTTT.

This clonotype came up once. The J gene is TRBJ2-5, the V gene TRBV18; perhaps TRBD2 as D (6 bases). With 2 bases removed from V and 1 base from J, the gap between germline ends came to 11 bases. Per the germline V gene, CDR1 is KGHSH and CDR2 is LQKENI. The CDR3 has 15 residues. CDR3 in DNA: TGTGCCAGCTCACCAGGGATCGGGAGCCAAGAGACCCAGTACTTC. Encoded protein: CASSPGIGSQETQYF.

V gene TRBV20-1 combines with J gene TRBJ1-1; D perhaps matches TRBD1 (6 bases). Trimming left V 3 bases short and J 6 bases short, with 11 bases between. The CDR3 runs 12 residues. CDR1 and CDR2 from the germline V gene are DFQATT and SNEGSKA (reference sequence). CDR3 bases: TGCAGTGCTAGTACAGGGAAGGCTGAAGCTTTCTTT. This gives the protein CSASTGKAEAFF.

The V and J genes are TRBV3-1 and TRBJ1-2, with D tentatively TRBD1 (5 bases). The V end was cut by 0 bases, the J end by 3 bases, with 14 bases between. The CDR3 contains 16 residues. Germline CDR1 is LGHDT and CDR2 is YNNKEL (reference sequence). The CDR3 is CASSQDLGARYYGYTF. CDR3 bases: TGTGCCAGCAGCCAAGACCTCGGGGCCCGATACTATGGCTACACCTTC.

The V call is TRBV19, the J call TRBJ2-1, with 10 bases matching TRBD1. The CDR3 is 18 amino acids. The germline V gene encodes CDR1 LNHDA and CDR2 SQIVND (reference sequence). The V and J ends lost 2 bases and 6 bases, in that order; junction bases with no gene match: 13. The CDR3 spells CASSIPSYGTGVGNEQFF. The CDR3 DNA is TGTGCCAGTAGTATACCTTCGTATGGGACAGGGGTCGGCAATGAGCAGTTCTTC.

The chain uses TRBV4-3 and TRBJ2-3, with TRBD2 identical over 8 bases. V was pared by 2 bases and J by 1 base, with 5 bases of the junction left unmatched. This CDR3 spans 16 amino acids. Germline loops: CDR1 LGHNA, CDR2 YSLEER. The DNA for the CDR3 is TGCGCCAGCAGCCAATATGTCGGGGGGGGCACAGATACGCAGTATTTT. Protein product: CASSQYVGGGTDTQYF.

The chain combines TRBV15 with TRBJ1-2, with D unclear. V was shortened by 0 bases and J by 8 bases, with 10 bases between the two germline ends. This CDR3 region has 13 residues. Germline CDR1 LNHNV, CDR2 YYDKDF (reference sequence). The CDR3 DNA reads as TGTGCCACCAGCAGAGACTCCGACCTAGGCTACACCTTC. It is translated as CATSRDSDLGYTF.

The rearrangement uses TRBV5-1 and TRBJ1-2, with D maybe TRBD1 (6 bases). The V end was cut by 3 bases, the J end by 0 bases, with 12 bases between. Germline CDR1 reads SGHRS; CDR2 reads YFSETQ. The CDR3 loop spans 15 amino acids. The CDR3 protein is CASSSTGQANYGYTF. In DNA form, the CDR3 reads TGCGCCAGCAGCTCGACAGGCCAAGCTAACTATGGCTACACCTTC.

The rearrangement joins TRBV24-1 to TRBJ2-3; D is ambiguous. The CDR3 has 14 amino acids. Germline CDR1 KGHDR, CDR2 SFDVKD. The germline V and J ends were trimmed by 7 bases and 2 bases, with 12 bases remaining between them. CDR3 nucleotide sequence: TGTGCCACCAGCGTAGGGTCTCACACAGATACGCAGTATTTT. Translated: CATSVGSHTDTQYF.

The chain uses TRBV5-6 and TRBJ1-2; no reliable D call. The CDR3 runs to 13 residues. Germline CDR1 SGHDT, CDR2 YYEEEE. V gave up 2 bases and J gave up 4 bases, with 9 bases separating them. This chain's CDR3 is CASSLERVYGYTF. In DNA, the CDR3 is TGTGCCAGCAGCTTAGAAAGGGTCTATGGCTACACCTTC.

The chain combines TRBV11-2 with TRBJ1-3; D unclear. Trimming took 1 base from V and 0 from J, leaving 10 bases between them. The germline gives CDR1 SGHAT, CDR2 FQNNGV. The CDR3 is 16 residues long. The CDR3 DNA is TGTGCCAGCAGCTTAGTCGGGTTTAGCTCTGGAAACACCATATATTTT. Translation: CASSLVGFSSGNTIYF.

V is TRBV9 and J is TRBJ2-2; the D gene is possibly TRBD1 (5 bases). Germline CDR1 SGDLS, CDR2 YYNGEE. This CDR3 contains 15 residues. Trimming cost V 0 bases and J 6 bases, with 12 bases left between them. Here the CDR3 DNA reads TGTGCCAGCAGCGTAGTTGGTAGGGGCGCCGGGGAGCTGTTTTTT. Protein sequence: CASSVVGRGAGELFF.

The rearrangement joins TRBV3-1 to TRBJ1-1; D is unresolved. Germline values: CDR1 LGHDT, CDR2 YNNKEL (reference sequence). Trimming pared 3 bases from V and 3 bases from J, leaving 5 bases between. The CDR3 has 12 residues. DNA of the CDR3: TGTGCCAGCAGCCAGAGAGACACTGAAGCTTTCTTT. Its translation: CASSQRDTEAFF.

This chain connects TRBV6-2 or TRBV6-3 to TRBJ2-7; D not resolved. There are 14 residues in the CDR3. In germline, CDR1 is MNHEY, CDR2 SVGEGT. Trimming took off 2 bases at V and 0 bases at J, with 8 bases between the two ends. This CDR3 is CASSYNPGSYEQYF. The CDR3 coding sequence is TGTGCCAGCAGTTACAATCCGGGCTCCTACGAGCAGTACTTC.

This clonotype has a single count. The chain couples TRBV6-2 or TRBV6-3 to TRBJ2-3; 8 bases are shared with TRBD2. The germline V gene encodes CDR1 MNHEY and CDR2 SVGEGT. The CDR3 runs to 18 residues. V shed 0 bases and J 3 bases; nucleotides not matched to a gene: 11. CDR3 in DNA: TGTGCCAGCAGTTACTCCCCCCATCTAGCGGGCCTTACAGATACGCAGTATTTT. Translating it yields CASSYSPHLAGLTDTQYF.

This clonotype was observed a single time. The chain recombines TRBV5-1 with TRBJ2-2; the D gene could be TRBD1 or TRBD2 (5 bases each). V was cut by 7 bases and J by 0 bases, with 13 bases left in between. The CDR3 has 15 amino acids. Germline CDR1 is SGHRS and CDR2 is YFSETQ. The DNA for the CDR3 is TGCGCCAGCGCCGAGGGGACCCCGAACACCGGGGAGCTGTTTTTT. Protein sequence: CASAEGTPNTGELFF.

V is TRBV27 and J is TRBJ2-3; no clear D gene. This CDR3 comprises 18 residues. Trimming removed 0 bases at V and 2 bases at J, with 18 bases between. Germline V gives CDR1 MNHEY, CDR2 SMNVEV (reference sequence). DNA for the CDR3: TGTGCCAGCAGTTTATCCTCGAGCCCCGAGGTGGCCACAGATACGCAGTATTTT. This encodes CASSLSSSPEVATDTQYF.